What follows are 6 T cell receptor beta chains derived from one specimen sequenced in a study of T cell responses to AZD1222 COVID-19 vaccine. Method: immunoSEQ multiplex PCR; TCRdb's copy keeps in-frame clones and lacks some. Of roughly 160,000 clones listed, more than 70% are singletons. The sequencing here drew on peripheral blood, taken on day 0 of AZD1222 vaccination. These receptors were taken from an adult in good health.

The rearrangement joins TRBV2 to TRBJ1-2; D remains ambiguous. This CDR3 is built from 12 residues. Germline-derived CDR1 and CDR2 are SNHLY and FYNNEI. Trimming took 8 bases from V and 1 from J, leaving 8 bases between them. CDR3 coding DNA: TGTGCCAGCGTCGGAGATAACTATGGCTACACCTTC. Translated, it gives CASVGDNYGYTF.

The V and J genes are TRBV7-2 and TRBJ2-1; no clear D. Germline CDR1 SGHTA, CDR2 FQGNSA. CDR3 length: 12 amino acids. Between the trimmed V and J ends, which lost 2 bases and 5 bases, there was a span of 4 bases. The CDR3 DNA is TGTGCCAGCAGCTTAAAAAACAATGAGCAGTTCTTC. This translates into CASSLKNNEQFF.

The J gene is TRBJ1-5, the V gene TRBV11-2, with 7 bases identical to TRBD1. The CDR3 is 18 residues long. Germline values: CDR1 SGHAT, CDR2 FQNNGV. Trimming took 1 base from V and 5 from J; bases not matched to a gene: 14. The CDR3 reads CASSLVDRAQMDDQPQHF. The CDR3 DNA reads TGTGCCAGCAGCTTAGTCGACAGGGCCCAGATGGACGATCAGCCCCAGCATTTT.

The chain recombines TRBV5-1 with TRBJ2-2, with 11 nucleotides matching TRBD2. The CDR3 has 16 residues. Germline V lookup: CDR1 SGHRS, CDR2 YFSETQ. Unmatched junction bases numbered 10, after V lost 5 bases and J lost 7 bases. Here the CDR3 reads CASSSLAGGSGGELFF. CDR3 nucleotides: TGCGCCAGCAGTTCGCTAGCGGGAGGTTCTGGCGGGGAGCTGTTTTTT.

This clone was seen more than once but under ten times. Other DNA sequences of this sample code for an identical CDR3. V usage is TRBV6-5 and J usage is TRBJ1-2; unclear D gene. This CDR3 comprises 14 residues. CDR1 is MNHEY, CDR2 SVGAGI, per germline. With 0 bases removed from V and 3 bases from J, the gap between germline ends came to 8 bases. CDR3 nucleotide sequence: TGTGCCAGCAGTTACTCGATTTCGGACTATGGCTACACCTTC. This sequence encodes CASSYSISDYGYTF.

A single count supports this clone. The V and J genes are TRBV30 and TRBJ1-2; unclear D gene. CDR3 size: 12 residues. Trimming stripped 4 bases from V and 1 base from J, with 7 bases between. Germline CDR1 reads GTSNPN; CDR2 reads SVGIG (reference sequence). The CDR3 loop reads CAWTLDNYGYTF. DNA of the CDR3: TGTGCCTGGACATTGGATAACTATGGCTACACCTTC.